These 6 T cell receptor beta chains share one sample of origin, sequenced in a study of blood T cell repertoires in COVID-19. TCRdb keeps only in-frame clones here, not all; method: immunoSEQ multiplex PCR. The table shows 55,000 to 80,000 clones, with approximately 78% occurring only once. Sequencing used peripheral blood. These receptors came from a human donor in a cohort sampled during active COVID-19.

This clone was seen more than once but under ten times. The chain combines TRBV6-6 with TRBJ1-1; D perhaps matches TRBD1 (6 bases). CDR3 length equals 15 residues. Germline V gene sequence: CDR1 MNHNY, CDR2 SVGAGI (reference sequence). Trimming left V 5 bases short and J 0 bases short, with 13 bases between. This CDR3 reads CASSATTGVNTEAFF. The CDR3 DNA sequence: TGTGCCAGCAGTGCTACGACAGGTGTGAACACTGAAGCTTTCTTT.

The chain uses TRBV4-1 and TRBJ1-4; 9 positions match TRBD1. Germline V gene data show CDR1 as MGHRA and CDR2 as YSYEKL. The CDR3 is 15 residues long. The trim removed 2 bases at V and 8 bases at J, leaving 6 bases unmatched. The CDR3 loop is CASSQRTGEVEKLFF. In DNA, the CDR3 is TGCGCCAGCAGCCAACGGACAGGGGAGGTGGAAAAACTGTTTTTT.

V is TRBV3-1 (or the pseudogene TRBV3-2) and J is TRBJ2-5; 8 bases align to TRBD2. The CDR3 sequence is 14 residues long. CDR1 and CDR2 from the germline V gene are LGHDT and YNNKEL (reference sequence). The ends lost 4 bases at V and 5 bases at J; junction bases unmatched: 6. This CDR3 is CASSLSGGAETQYF. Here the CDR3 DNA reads TGTGCCAGCAGCCTCAGCGGGGGCGCGGAGACCCAGTACTTC.

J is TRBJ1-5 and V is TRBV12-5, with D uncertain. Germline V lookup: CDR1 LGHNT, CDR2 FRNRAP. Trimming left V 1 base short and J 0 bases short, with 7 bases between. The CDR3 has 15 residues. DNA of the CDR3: TGTGCTAGTGGTTTGGGGGAGCGTAGCAATCAGCCCCAGCATTTT. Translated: CASGLGERSNQPQHF. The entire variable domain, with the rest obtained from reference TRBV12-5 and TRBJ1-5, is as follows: DARVTQTPRHKVTEMGQEVTMRCQPILGHNTVFWYRQTMMQGLELLAYFRNRAPLDDSGMPKDRFSAEMPDATLATLKIQPSEPRDSAVYFCASGLGERSNQPQHFGDGTRLSIL.

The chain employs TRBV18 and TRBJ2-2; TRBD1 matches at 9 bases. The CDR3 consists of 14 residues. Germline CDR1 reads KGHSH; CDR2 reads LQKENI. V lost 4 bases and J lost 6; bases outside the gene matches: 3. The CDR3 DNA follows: TGTGCCAGCTCACTGGGACAGGGATCCGGGGAGCTGTTTTTT. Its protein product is CASSLGQGSGELFF.

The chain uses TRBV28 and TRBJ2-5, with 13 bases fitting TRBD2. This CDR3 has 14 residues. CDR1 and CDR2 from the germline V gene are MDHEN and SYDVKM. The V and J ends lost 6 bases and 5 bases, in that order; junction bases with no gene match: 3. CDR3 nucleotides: TGTGCCAGCAGGAGGACTAGCGGGGGTGAGACCCAGTACTTC. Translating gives CASRRTSGGETQYF.